One T cell receptor beta chain is described in this entry. Its matching antigen is unknown. Deletions cut 2 bases from V and 6 bases from J, with 10 bases between. The CDR3 runs 14 residues. Per germline, CDR1 SGHAT and CDR2 FQNNGV. Method: immunoSEQ multiplex PCR; TCRdb's copy keeps in-frame clones and lacks some. The sample holds some 34,000 clones; about four fifths are singletons and the top ten take about 4.4%. These data come from a study of STAT5B mutations in CD4+ large granular lymphocyte leukemia. Study-level findings and limits: Data were not HLA-matched across samples. CD4-sorted patient repertoires seemed more clonal than healthy CD4+ repertoires. Compared with healthy controls (2/35), patient top clones favored TRBV06 (8/27).

This sequence joins TRBV11-2 and TRBJ1-4, with D possibly being TRBD1 (5 bases). Source material: CD4+ T cells from blood buffy coats. The source of this sequence is a human donor in good health. For the CDR3, the DNA is TGTGCCAGCAGCTTACAGGGAGGGGATGAAAAACTGTTTTTT. It encodes CASSLQGGDEKLFF.